This TCR beta chain was obtained from a study of shared clonotypes between healthy human individuals. Study conclusions and caveats: Depth of sequencing was expected to influence donor clonotype sharing. Some naive CD4 clonotypes, around 4.7%, turned up in common across several donors.

Sorted-subset replicate PCR reactions were performed with approximately 200 ng DNA, corresponding to roughly 27,000 T cell genomes. The data were produced by immunoSEQ multiplex PCR, yet TCRdb's version contains in-frame clones alone and is incomplete. The sample has more than 900,000 clones, about 84% seen once. V was clipped by 3 bases and J by 0 bases, with 9 bases between them. CDR3 size: 14 residues. Per germline, CDR1 SQVTM and CDR2 ANQGSEA. Worth noting for this clone: Its antigen is not known.

Sequenced: memory CD4+ T cells from PBMCs. Subset denoted: CD45RA-negative fraction. The V call is TRBV29-1, the J call TRBJ2-1; no definite D call. The sequence was collected from a man younger than 30 in good health. Some clones in this sample may be carry-over from other donors' samples. The CDR3 DNA is TGCAGCGTTGAGTGGTCAAGCTCCTACAATGAGCAGTTCTTC. As protein: CSVEWSSSYNEQFF.